This is a list of T cell receptor beta chains from one sample in a study of blood T cells in healthy people across ages. TCRdb re-called the 5' RACE reads through MiXCR, storing one row per CDR3 protein. The data contain roughly 680,000 distinct CDR3 sequences, around 21% of them singletons. The sample was blood. All receptors derive from a man aged 65 to 79 in good health. The CDR3 runs from the conserved cysteine through the conserved F or W. The order of the fields is clone size, V gene, J gene, D gene, CDR3 protein, CDR3 DNA. A D gene is named only where the DNA matches it firmly. Clone size appears in some rows only: once, few, many, or a class for an expanded clone.

few	TRBV2	TRBJ2-1	TRBD1	CASSLQGAKYNEQFF	TGTGCCAGCAGCCTACAGGGGGCGAAATACAATGAGCAGTTCTTC
.	TRBV3-1	TRBJ2-7	.	CASSSTRTSYEQYF	TGTGCCAGCAGCTCGACGCGGACTTCCTACGAGCAGTACTTC
.	TRBV3-1	TRBJ2-5	TRBD1	CASARDRETQYF	TGTGCCAGCGCCCGGGACAGGGAGACCCAGTACTTC
few	TRBV10-3	TRBJ2-5	TRBD1	CAISDRTGRETQYF	TGTGCCATCAGTGATCGGACAGGGAGAGAGACCCAGTACTTC
.	TRBV20-1	TRBJ2-3	TRBD2	CSAGDSGREGDTQYF	TGCAGTGCTGGGGATAGCGGGAGAGAGGGAGATACGCAGTATTTT
few	TRBV6-2/TRBV6-3	TRBJ2-7	.	CASSIQYSYEQYF	TGTGCCAGCAGTATTCAATACTCCTACGAGCAGTACTTC
few	TRBV6-1	TRBJ2-7	TRBD2	CASSEDAGGGEQYF	TGTGCCAGCAGTGAAGACGCGGGAGGAGGCGAGCAGTACTTC
few	TRBV13	TRBJ1-1	.	CASSLGLQNTEAFF	TGTGCCAGCAGCTTAGGCCTACAGAACACTGAAGCTTTCTTT
.	TRBV9	TRBJ2-5	.	CASSVAGLSAAETQHF	TGTGCCAGCAGCGTTGCTGGACTCTCCGCAGCCGAGACCCAGCACTTC
few	TRBV19	TRBJ1-1	TRBD1	CASSRGTGGTEAFF	TGTGCCAGTAGTAGAGGGACAGGGGGAACTGAAGCTTTCTTT
.	TRBV7-2	TRBJ1-1	TRBD1	CASSPDPQGTEAFF	TGTGCCAGCAGCCCTGACCCACAGGGGACTGAAGCTTTCTTT
few	TRBV20-1	TRBJ2-1	TRBD2	CSASLFGGLNNEQFF	TGCAGTGCTAGTCTTTTTGGGGGACTAAACAATGAGCAGTTCTTC
few	TRBV20-1	TRBJ2-1	.	CSARVGTDEQFF	TGCAGTGCTAGAGTGGGTACCGATGAGCAGTTCTTC
.	TRBV24-1	TRBJ1-4	.	CATSEKLFF	TGTGCAACTAGTGAAAAACTGTTTTTT
few	TRBV28	TRBJ1-1	.	CASSFPGRTEAFF	TGTGCCAGCAGTTTTCCGGGCAGGACTGAAGCTTTCTTT
.	TRBV20-1	TRBJ2-7	.	CGASLSQGNYEQYF	TGCGGTGCTAGTTTGTCGCAGGGAAACTACGAGCAGTACTTC
few	TRBV3-1	TRBJ1-6	.	CASSSRLGDNSPLHF	TGTGCCAGCAGCTCGCGACTAGGAGATAATTCACCCCTCCACTTT
few	TRBV4-3	TRBJ2-5	TRBD2	CAGSQDYGGSETQYF	TGCGCCGGCAGCCAAGATTATGGCGGGAGTGAGACCCAGTACTTC
.	TRBV28	TRBJ2-3	TRBD1	CAAVQGGSTDTQYF	TGTGCCGCAGTACAGGGGGGTAGCACAGATACGCAGTATTTT
.	TRBV12-3/TRBV12-4	TRBJ2-7	TRBD1	CASSKGQDAPYEQYF	TGTGCCAGCAGTAAGGGACAGGATGCCCCCTACGAGCAGTACTTC
.	TRBV7-2	TRBJ1-5	.	CASSLGSNSQPQHF	TGTGCCAGCAGCTTAGGTAGCAACTCTCAGCCCCAGCATTTT
few	TRBV7-6	TRBJ2-1	.	CASSVSYRDEQFF	TGTGCCAGCAGCGTTTCATACCGGGACGAGCAGTTCTTC
.	TRBV7-9	TRBJ1-4	.	CASSLALGGSGEKLFF	TGTGCCAGCAGCTTAGCGTTGGGGGGTTCGGGCGAAAAACTGTTTTTT
.	TRBV18	TRBJ1-3	.	CASSPQATPGNTIYF	TGTGCCAGCTCACCACAAGCGACTCCTGGAAACACCATATATTTT
.	TRBV29-1	TRBJ1-3	.	CSVEGLDGAPGNTIYF	TGCAGCGTTGAAGGATTGGACGGCGCCCCAGGAAACACCATATATTTT
.	TRBV18	TRBJ1-2	TRBD1	CASSPDREYGYTF	TGTGCCAGCTCCCCGGACAGGGAATATGGCTACACCTTC
.	TRBV7-9	TRBJ1-4	.	CASSLQRGNEKLFF	TGTGCCAGCAGCTTACAGAGAGGGAATGAAAAACTGTTTTTT
.	TRBV20-1	TRBJ1-3	.	CSAMNGFSGNTIYF	TGCAGTGCCATGAACGGTTTCTCTGGAAACACCATATATTTT
.	TRBV3-1	TRBJ2-5	.	CASSQANREETQYF	TGTGCCAGCAGCCAAGCAAACAGGGAAGAGACCCAGTACTTC
.	TRBV12-3/TRBV12-4	TRBJ2-3	.	CASRAKSTDTQYF	TGTGCCAGCAGGGCCAAAAGCACAGATACGCAGTATTTT
.	TRBV18	TRBJ1-1	.	CASSPPGQKNTEAFF	TGTGCCAGCTCACCACCGGGACAAAAGAACACTGAAGCTTTCTTT
many	TRBV3-1	TRBJ2-7	TRBD1	CASSHPGQGIYEQYF	TGTGCCAGCAGCCACCCGGGACAGGGGATCTACGAGCAGTACTTC
few	TRBV15	TRBJ2-1	.	CATSRGLGRGAIQFF	TGTGCCACCAGCAGAGGTCTTGGGCGAGGGGCCATACAGTTCTTC
many	TRBV27	TRBJ2-1	.	CASSQRNEQFF	TGTGCCAGCAGCCAGCGGAATGAGCAGTTCTTC
few	TRBV6-2/TRBV6-3	TRBJ2-7	.	CASRPLAKSSYEQYF	TGTGCCAGCAGACCCCTAGCGAAGAGCTCCTACGAGCAGTACTTC
few	TRBV10-2	TRBJ2-7	TRBD2	CASSDPLIREVEQYF	TGCGCCAGCAGTGACCCCCTAATCCGGGAGGTCGAGCAGTACTTC
few	TRBV20-1	TRBJ2-7	TRBD2	CSAVRETVSYEQYF	TGCAGTGCTGTGCGGGAGACCGTATCCTACGAGCAGTACTTC
many	TRBV20-1	TRBJ2-6	TRBD2	CSASGGKAISGANVLTF	TGCAGTGCTAGCGGGGGGAAGGCGATCTCTGGGGCCAACGTCCTGACTTTC
.	TRBV6-1	TRBJ2-6	.	CATEGRDSGANVLTF	TGTGCCACCGAGGGACGGGACTCTGGGGCCAACGTCCTGACTTTC
few	TRBV6-2/TRBV6-3	TRBJ2-7	TRBD2	CASSYERGRYEQYF	TGTGCCAGCAGTTACGAGCGGGGGCGGTACGAGCAGTACTTC
.	TRBV7-2	TRBJ1-1	.	CASSYYGRNFYTEAFF	TGTGCCAGCAGCTACTACGGACGGAATTTTTACACTGAAGCTTTCTTT